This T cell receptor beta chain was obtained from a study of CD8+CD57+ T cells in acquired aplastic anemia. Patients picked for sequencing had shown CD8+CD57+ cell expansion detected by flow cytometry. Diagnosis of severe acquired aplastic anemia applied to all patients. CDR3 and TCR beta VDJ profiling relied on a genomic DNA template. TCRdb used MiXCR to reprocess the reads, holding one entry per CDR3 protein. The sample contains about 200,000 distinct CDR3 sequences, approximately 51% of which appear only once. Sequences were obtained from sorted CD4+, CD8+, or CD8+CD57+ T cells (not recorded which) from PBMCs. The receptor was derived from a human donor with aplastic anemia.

DNA for the CDR3: TGTGCTAGAGAGGGGGCAGGGCGATCGTCCGGGGAGCTGTTTTTT. The encoded protein is CAREGAGRSSGELFF. The J gene is TRBJ2-2, the V gene TRBV7-7, with 7 bases aligning to TRBD1. CDR1 is SSHAT and CDR2 is FNYEAQ in the germline V gene (reference sequence). The CDR3 totals 15 residues.